Shown below are 29 T cell receptor beta chains from a single sample sequenced in a study of shared clonotypes between healthy human individuals. Using immunoSEQ multiplex PCR, the repertoire was profiled, and TCRdb retains in-frame clones only, with some absent. The sample lists roughly 500,000 clones; roughly 80% were seen once. Sequenced: PBMCs. Every receptor here comes from a woman in her forties in good health. Some clones in this sample may be carry-over from other donors' samples.

CDR3 bases: TGTGCCAGCAGCTTCCGAGGGGCGCCTGGAAACACCATATATTTT. It translates to CASSFRGAPGNTIYF. V is TRBV7-8 and J is TRBJ1-3; tentative D call: TRBD1 (5 bases). V lost 3 bases and J 2 bases, leaving 11 bases between the germline ends. The germline gives CDR1 SGHVS, CDR2 FQNEAQ. CDR3 length equals 15 residues.

The gene calls are TRBV19 and TRBJ2-7; 13 bases are a match to TRBD2. Germline V lookup: CDR1 LNHDA, CDR2 SQIVND (reference sequence). This CDR3 spans 16 amino acids. V lost 3 bases to trimming and J lost 12 bases; unmatched junction nucleotides: 14. This CDR3 reads CASSMGTSGAASQRYF. In nucleotides, the CDR3 is TGTGCCAGTAGTATGGGGACTAGCGGGGCCGCCTCGCAACGGTACTTC.

This chain connects TRBV28 to TRBJ2-6; no clear D. The V gene's germline CDR1 is MDHEN and CDR2 SYDVKM. V gave up 4 bases and J gave up 4 bases, with 11 bases separating them. The CDR3 extends over 15 amino acids. This CDR3 reads CASSYLLGGANVLTF. DNA for the CDR3: TGTGCCAGCAGTTATCTTTTAGGGGGGGCCAACGTCCTGACTTTC.

This chain uses TRBV19 with TRBJ2-2; no definite D call. The CDR3 is 14 amino acids. V was cut by 5 bases and J by 5 bases, with 12 bases left in between. Germline V CDR1 and CDR2: LNHDA, SQIVND (reference sequence). CDR3 residues: CASSYGTVTGELFF. Written as DNA, the CDR3 is TGTGCCAGTAGTTACGGTACGGTTACCGGGGAGCTGTTTTTT.

V is TRBV29-1 and J is TRBJ2-3; TRBD2 aligns across 13 bases. This CDR3 is built from 20 residues. V lost 7 bases to trimming and J lost 0 bases; unmatched junction nucleotides: 19. In germline, CDR1 is SQVTM, CDR2 ANQGSEA. Here the CDR3 reads CSALYRTSGRAISSTDTQYF. DNA of the CDR3: TGCAGCGCCCTATATCGTACTAGCGGGAGGGCGATTTCAAGCACAGATACGCAGTATTTT.

The V call is TRBV4-1, the J call TRBJ1-3; the match to TRBD1 covers 9 bases. Germline assignment: CDR1 MGHRA and CDR2 YSYEKL. Germline trimming cut 4 bases from V and 2 bases from J; bases unmatched to any gene: 9. This CDR3 spans 17 amino acids. The CDR3 region has the DNA TGCGCCAGCAGCCGGGAAGGACAGGGGAAAACTGGAAACACCATATATTTT. Protein product: CASSREGQGKTGNTIYF.

The chain couples TRBV9 to TRBJ2-1, with a tentative D call TRBD2 (5 bases). Trimming stripped 0 bases from V and 6 bases from J, with 10 bases between. The CDR3 is 14 amino acids. CDR1 and CDR2 (germline): SGDLS, YYNGEE. The CDR3 spells CASSVAPSRNEQFF. The CDR3 DNA reads as TGTGCCAGCAGCGTAGCGCCTAGCCGCAATGAGCAGTTCTTC.

This clone is a singleton in its sample. The chain joins TRBV5-1 to TRBJ2-7; 9 bases agree with TRBD2. V gave up 4 bases and J gave up 1 base; unmatched junction bases: 6. Germline V gene lookup returns CDR1 SGHRS and CDR2 YFSETQ. The CDR3 contains 15 residues. The DNA for the CDR3 is TGCGCCAGCAGCGTCGGACTAGCGCCATCCTACGAGCAGTACTTC. Translating it yields CASSVGLAPSYEQYF.

The chain uses TRBV7-2 and TRBJ2-5; 7 bases align to TRBD1. Trimming removed 4 bases from V and 4 bases from J; junction bases left unmatched: 12. This CDR3 is 16 amino acids long. CDR1 and CDR2 from the germline V gene are SGHTA and FQGNSA. CDR3 nucleotide sequence: TGTGCCAGCAGCTCCTCCCCGGGACAGCCTTCAGAGACCCAGTACTTC. Protein product: CASSSSPGQPSETQYF.

This clone was found once. This chain connects TRBV7-3 to TRBJ2-5; D not certain. CDR1 and CDR2 (germline): SGHTA, FQGTGA. Deletions cut 5 bases from V and 2 bases from J, with 9 bases between. CDR3 length: 13 amino acids. This chain's CDR3 is CASSPRAQETQYF. The CDR3, as DNA: TGTGCCAGCAGCCCTCGGGCGCAAGAGACCCAGTACTTC.

This rearrangement joins TRBV27 to TRBJ2-1; tentatively, D is TRBD2 (5 bases). V shed 2 bases and J shed 10 bases, with 15 bases lying between them. The CDR3 consists of 14 residues. Germline CDR1 MNHEY, CDR2 SMNVEV (reference sequence). CDR3 DNA: TGTGCCAGCAGTTTACCCTCCTCACCTAGCGAGCAGTTCTTC. It specifies CASSLPSSPSEQFF.

The chain employs TRBV27 and TRBJ1-6; D is possibly TRBD1 (5 bases). Looked up from germline, CDR1 is MNHEY and CDR2 is SMNVEV (reference sequence). Trimming left V 1 base short and J 7 bases short, with 5 bases between. The CDR3 loop spans 13 amino acids. The CDR3 spells CASSLWGNSPLHF. The CDR3 DNA reads as TGTGCCAGCAGTTTATGGGGGAATTCACCCCTCCACTTT.

The genes are TRBV28 and TRBJ2-1; D gene unclear. The CDR3 totals 15 residues. V lost 4 bases to trimming and J lost 0 bases, with 10 bases between them. From germline, CDR1 is MDHEN and CDR2 SYDVKM. Written as DNA, the CDR3 is TGTGCCAGCAGTTCCGCCGGATCCTCCTACAATGAGCAGTTCTTC. Its translation: CASSSAGSSYNEQFF.

This clone was picked up one time. J is TRBJ2-5 and V is TRBV9; 13 bases map to TRBD2. With 3 bases clipped from V and 4 bases from J, the junction kept 3 bases outside the gene matches. CDR1 is SGDLS and CDR2 is YYNGEE in the germline V gene. The length of the CDR3 is 15 residues. The CDR3 reads CASSGLAGGGETQYF. CDR3 nucleotide sequence: TGTGCCAGCAGCGGACTAGCGGGAGGAGGAGAGACCCAGTACTTC.

This chain connects TRBV5-1 to TRBJ2-1, with 14 positions matching TRBD2. The CDR3 totals 19 residues. Germline CDR1 and CDR2: SGHRS and YFSETQ. With 4 bases clipped from V and 0 bases from J, the junction kept 9 bases outside the gene matches. The CDR3 here is CASSVPGLAGAGSYNEQFF. Written as DNA, the CDR3 is TGCGCCAGCAGCGTGCCGGGACTAGCGGGAGCAGGCTCCTACAATGAGCAGTTCTTC.

A word on this clone: Other DNA sequences in this specimen translate into the identical CDR3. The V gene is TRBV5-1, the J gene TRBJ2-3; D gene uncertain. Germline CDR1 reads SGHRS; CDR2 reads YFSETQ. V lost 2 bases and J 1 base, leaving 8 bases between the germline ends. The length of the CDR3 is 14 residues. The CDR3 spells CASSLGTGTDTQYF. Written as DNA, the CDR3 is TGCGCCAGCAGCTTAGGAACGGGCACAGATACGCAGTATTTT.

This clone was counted between two and nine times. V and J are TRBV5-1 and TRBJ1-1; D gene unclear. Trimming pared 7 bases from V and 1 base from J, leaving 11 bases between. From germline, CDR1 is SGHRS and CDR2 YFSETQ. This CDR3 contains 13 residues. Here the CDR3 DNA reads TGCGCCAGCGGACTGCGACAGAACACTGAAGCTTTCTTT. Translating it yields CASGLRQNTEAFF.

V is TRBV2 and J is TRBJ1-3; D not resolved. CDR1 SNHLY and CDR2 FYNNEI come from the germline V gene. The CDR3 is 13 amino acids. Trimming stripped 7 bases from V and 0 bases from J, with 7 bases between. The DNA for the CDR3 is TGTGCCAGCAAACAGAGCTCTGGAAACACCATATATTTT. Encoded protein: CASKQSSGNTIYF.

The chain couples TRBV7-2 to TRBJ2-7; 7 nucleotides agree with TRBD1. The CDR3 is 16 residues long. CDR1 SGHTA and CDR2 FQGNSA come from the germline V gene. The V and J ends lost 5 bases and 2 bases, in that order; junction bases with no gene match: 12. The CDR3 DNA is TGTGCCAGCAGCCGGTTACGAGGCAGGGGGACCTACGAGCAGTACTTC. The encoded protein is CASSRLRGRGTYEQYF.

This chain connects TRBV5-4 to TRBJ2-1, with D uncertain. The CDR3 covers 14 residues. V was trimmed by 6 bases and J by 3 bases, leaving 13 bases between them. Germline-derived CDR1 and CDR2 are SGHNT and YYREEE (reference sequence). The CDR3 spells CASTGGRNYNEQFF. In DNA, the CDR3 is TGTGCCAGCACGGGTGGGCGGAACTACAATGAGCAGTTCTTC.

The genes are TRBV7-8 and TRBJ2-3; TRBD2 agrees at 13 bases. The germline CDR1 and CDR2 sequences are SGHVS and FQNEAQ. The J segment lost 4 bases and the V segment lost 5 bases, leaving 18 bases of the junction unmatched. There are 20 residues in the CDR3. The CDR3 protein is CASSRPRTSGSLGRADTQYF. CDR3 bases: TGTGCCAGCAGCCGGCCTAGGACTAGCGGGAGCTTGGGTCGGGCAGATACGCAGTATTTT.

This clone was detected only once. The chain combines TRBV6-5 with TRBJ2-1; D ambiguous. Looked up from germline, CDR1 is MNHEY and CDR2 is SVGAGI. The CDR3 loop spans 14 amino acids. V shed 5 bases and J shed 2 bases, with 10 bases lying between them. The CDR3 reads CASSATRTYNEQFF. The CDR3, as DNA: TGTGCCAGCAGTGCGACCCGGACCTACAATGAGCAGTTCTTC.

This clone was counted many times. The chain is built from TRBV5-4 and TRBJ2-7; 9 nucleotides match TRBD1. Germline-derived CDR1 and CDR2 are SGHNT and YYREEE (reference sequence). This CDR3 has 13 residues. V was pared by 3 bases and J by 6 bases, with 4 bases of the junction left unmatched. CDR3 region: CASSWPTGGEQYF. CDR3 in DNA: TGTGCCAGCAGCTGGCCGACAGGGGGCGAGCAGTACTTC.

On this clone itself: One end of the junction is discordant with germline, which a read error may explain. This CDR3 is CASSQNYGYTF. The CDR3 coding sequence is TGTGCCAGCAGTCAGAACTATGGCTACACCTTC. This rearrangement joins TRBV4-1 to TRBJ1-2; no firm D call. CDR1 is MGHRA, CDR2 YSYEKL, per germline. The CDR3 has 11 residues.

The rearrangement joins TRBV20-1 to TRBJ2-7; D gene ambiguous. Germline V gene data show CDR1 as DFQATT and CDR2 as SNEGSKA (reference sequence). V lost 4 bases, J lost 11 bases, and 12 bases lay in between. The CDR3 is 10 residues long. Here the CDR3 reads CSAIKEWEYF. CDR3 nucleotides: TGCAGTGCTATAAAGGAATGGGAGTACTTC.

The chain combines TRBV28 with TRBJ2-1; D is possibly TRBD1 or TRBD2 (5 bases each). Trimming took 6 bases from V and 4 from J, leaving 19 bases between them. CDR3 length: 16 amino acids. Germline-derived CDR1 and CDR2 are MDHEN and SYDVKM. The CDR3 region is CASSTLGDSDYNEQFF. CDR3 sequence (DNA): TGTGCCAGCAGCACACTGGGGGATAGCGATTACAATGAGCAGTTCTTC.

The rearrangement joins TRBV9 to TRBJ2-7; TRBD1 is a possible D gene (6 bases). The CDR3 runs 14 residues. The germline CDR1 and CDR2 sequences are SGDLS and YYNGEE. Trimming shortened V by 0 bases and J by 3 bases, and 10 bases separated the two germline ends. The CDR3 region has the DNA TGTGCCAGCAGCGTAGGCGGACAGAACTACGAGCAGTACTTC. Translated, it gives CASSVGGQNYEQYF.

The rearrangement links TRBV30 to TRBJ1-4; D unresolved. The CDR3 is made up of 13 amino acids. Germline V gene lookup returns CDR1 GTSNPN and CDR2 SVGIG (reference sequence). V lost 0 bases and J lost 5, with 7 bases in between. The CDR3, as DNA: TGTGCCTGGAGTGTCCAGGAGAATGAAAAACTGTTTTTT. Protein product: CAWSVQENEKLFF.

This sequence joins TRBV5-8 and TRBJ1-2; D is undetermined. Trimming shortened V by 5 bases and J by 8 bases, and 19 bases separated the two germline ends. The germline V gene has CDR1 SGHTS and CDR2 YDEGEE. The CDR3 is 14 amino acids. In DNA, the CDR3 is TGTGCCAGCAGACTGGGTCTCAACAGCGCCGGCTACACCTTC. Its translation is CASRLGLNSAGYTF.